What follows describes a single TCR beta chain. Its antigen is not identified. Germline V CDR1 and CDR2: SSHAT, FNYEAQ (reference sequence). The CDR3 contains 15 residues. Generated by immunoSEQ multiplex PCR, the TCRdb table keeps only in-frame clones and is missing some. The data hold about 45,000 clones, with around 89% observed a single time. This specimen comes from a study of OX40 agonist ivuxolimab in advanced cancers. Overall study results and limits: CD4+ and CD8+ T cells in blood underwent clonal expansion by week 6 at 0.1 to 3.0 mg/kg. People who partly responded at 0.1-3.0 mg/kg had some of the least clonal expansion seen.

The starting material was CD4+ or CD8+ T cells sorted from blood, obtained in a trial of the OX40 agonist ivuxolimab. This sequence was found in an adult with an advanced solid tumor such as melanoma, head and neck, liver or kidney cancer. The rearrangement links TRBV7-7 to TRBJ2-5; D could derive from TRBD1 or TRBD2 (5 bases each). The closer fit of TRBJ2-7 to the DNA end suggests the J call may be wrong. The CDR3, as DNA: TGTGCCAGCAGCTTAAGGAAGGGGAGCTCCTACGAGCAGTACTTC. Protein product: CASSLRKGSSYEQYF.